The TCR beta chain described here comes from a study of blood T cell repertoires in COVID-19. Germline lookup yields CDR1 ENHRY and CDR2 SYGVKD. J was trimmed by 2 bases and V by 5 bases; bases with no gene match: 2. The CDR3 is 13 residues long. Which cohort a participant joined came from the clinical history participants gave. Clones were read by immunoSEQ multiplex PCR, and TCRdb kept only the in-frame ones, dropping some. The table shows around 130,000 clones, with roughly 81% occurring only once. The TCR sequence derives from a woman between 50 and 59 years old with acute COVID-19. Sequenced sample: PBMCs or T cells enriched from blood (not recorded which). The chain links TRBV10-3 to TRBJ2-7; TRBD2 matches at 8 bases. Here the CDR3 reads CAISTSGAYEQYF. The CDR3 DNA reads TGTGCCATCAGTACTAGCGGAGCCTACGAGCAGTACTTC.